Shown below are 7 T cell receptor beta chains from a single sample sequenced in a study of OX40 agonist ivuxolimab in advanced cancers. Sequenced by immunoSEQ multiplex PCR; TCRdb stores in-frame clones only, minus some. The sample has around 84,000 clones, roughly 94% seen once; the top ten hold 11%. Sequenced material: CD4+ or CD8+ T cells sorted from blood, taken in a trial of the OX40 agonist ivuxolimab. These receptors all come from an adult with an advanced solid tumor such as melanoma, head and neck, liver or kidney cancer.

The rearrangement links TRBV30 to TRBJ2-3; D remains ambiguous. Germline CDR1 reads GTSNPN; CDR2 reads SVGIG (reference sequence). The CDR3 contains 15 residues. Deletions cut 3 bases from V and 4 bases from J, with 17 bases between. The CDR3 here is CAWSYGTANPDTQYF. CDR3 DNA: TGTGCCTGGAGCTACGGAACGGCTAATCCAGATACGCAGTATTTT.

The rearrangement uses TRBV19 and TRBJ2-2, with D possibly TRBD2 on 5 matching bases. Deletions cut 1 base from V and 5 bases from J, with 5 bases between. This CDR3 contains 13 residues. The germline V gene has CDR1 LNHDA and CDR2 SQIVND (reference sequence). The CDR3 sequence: CASSIGGTGELFF. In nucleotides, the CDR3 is TGTGCCAGTAGTATAGGCGGGACCGGGGAGCTGTTTTTT.

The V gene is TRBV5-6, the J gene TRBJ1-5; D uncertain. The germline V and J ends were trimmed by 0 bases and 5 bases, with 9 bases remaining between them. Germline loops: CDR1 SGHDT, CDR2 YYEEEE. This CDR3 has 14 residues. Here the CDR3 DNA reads TGTGCCAGCAGCTTGGCCTTTTCGCATCAGCCCCAGCATTTT. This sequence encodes CASSLAFSHQPQHF.

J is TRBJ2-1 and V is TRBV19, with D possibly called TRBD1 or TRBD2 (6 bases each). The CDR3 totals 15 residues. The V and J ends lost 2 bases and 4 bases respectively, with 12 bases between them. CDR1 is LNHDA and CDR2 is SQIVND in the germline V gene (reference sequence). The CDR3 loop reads CASSIRGELYNEQFF. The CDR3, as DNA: TGTGCCAGTAGTATAAGGGGGGAGCTATACAATGAGCAGTTCTTC.

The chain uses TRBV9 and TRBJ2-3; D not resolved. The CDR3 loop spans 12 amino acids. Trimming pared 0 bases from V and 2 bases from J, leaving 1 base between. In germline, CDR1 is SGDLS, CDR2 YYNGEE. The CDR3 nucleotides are TGTGCCAGCAGCGTAGTCACAGATACGCAGTATTTT. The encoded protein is CASSVVTDTQYF.

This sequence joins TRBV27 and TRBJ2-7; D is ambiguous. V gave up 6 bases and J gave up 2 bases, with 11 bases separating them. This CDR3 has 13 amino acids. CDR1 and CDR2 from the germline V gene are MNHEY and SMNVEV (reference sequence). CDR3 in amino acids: CASREVLTYEQYF. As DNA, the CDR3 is TGTGCCAGCAGAGAGGTACTGACCTACGAGCAGTACTTC.

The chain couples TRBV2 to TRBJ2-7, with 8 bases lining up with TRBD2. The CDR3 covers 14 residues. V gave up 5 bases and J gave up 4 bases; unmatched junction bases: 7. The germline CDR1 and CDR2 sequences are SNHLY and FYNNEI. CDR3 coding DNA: TGTGCCAGCAGTTCCAGCGGGAGCGGGTACGAGCAGTACTTC. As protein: CASSSSGSGYEQYF.